This TCR beta chain originates from a study of Ad26.COV2.S vaccination and SARS-CoV-2 variants. Using immunoSEQ multiplex PCR, the repertoire was profiled, and TCRdb retains in-frame clones only, with some absent. This table has some 500,000 clones, roughly nine tenths appearing once. Indicated treatment: around 19 received Ad26.COV2.S at low or high dose, single or two shots; several received placebo; per-sample allocation not given. The samples date from day 63 after the first vaccine or placebo injection. This CDR3 spans 16 amino acids. Germline V gene data show CDR1 as SGHAT and CDR2 as FQNNGV. The V end lost 2 bases, the J end lost 4 bases, and 17 bases lay between the germline ends.

The chain recombines TRBV11-2 with TRBJ1-2; D is unresolved. Sequencing used peripheral blood, obtained in a trial of Ad26.COV2.S vaccine versus placebo. This receptor was taken from a person between 18 and 59 years old who received the Ad26.COV2.S COVID-19 vaccine or a placebo. CDR3 nucleotides: TGTGCCAGCAGCTTAACTTACGGTGACGTGAGCTATGGCTACACCTTC. This translates into CASSLTYGDVSYGYTF.